A selection of T cell receptor beta chains follows, all from one sample in a study of shared clonotypes between healthy human individuals. Using immunoSEQ multiplex PCR, the repertoire was profiled, and TCRdb retains in-frame clones only, with some absent. There are under 2.5 million clones in the sample; approximately 90% occur only once, and roughly 0.34% lies in the top ten. Sequenced material: naive CD4+ T cells from PBMCs. The receptor set was obtained from a young man in good health. Some clones in this sample may be carry-over from other donors' samples. The CDR3 runs from the conserved cysteine through the conserved F or W. Fields, in order: V gene, clone size, CDR3 protein. The size field is filled for only some rows; it gives once, few, many or a size class.

TRBV7-2 NA CASSLADRGNIQYF
TRBV4-2 NA CASSPVRMGAQETQYF
TRBV27 NA CASAREGGRNQPQHF
TRBV28 NA CASSLPPPLGGMYGYTF
TRBV20-1 NA CSASKNIQYF
TRBV2 NA CASSERYTGANVLTF
TRBV2 NA CASTPGSREAEQFF
TRBV11-3 NA CASSLGPRGRISSNQPQHF
TRBV5-1 NA CASSFGTEGGEQYF
TRBV7-3 once CASSLTPLTGTGANVLTF
TRBV10-3 NA CAIAGTAIKNTEAFF
TRBV12-5 once CASGLGTGSSGANVLTF
TRBV2 NA CASSEALVGDEQFF
TRBV6-6 NA CASTAYNEQFF
TRBV30 NA CAWRPDRVYEQYF
TRBV6-5 NA CASSSRTPQETQYF
TRBV28 few CASMAVTRDQPQHF
TRBV7-9 NA CASSLGESGPLETQYF
TRBV5-8 once CASRGGEAWYGYTF
TRBV7-2 NA CASSLKVTQYSYEQYF
TRBV7-6 NA CASTSDGQTAETQYF
TRBV20-1 few CRPTGELFF
TRBV5-1 once CASMTSGRPQVEEQYF
TRBV28 NA CASSPPGGADTQYF
TRBV7-9 NA CASSKTSGSVGEQYF
TRBV28 NA CASSLTSAYEQYF